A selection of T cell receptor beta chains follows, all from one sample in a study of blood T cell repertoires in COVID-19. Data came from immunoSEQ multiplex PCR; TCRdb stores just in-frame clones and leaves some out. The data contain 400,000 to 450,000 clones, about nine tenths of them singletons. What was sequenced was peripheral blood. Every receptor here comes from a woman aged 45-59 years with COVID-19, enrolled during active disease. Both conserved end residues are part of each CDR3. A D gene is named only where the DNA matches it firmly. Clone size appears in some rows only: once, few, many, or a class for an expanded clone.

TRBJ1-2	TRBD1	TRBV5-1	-	TGCGCCAGCTCCCTAGACAGGGCCCCTAACTATGGCTACACCTTC	CASSLDRAPNYGYTF
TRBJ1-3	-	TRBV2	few	TGTGCCAGCAGTGACAGGGGAAACACCATATATTTT	CASSDRGNTIYF
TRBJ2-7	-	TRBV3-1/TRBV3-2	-	TGTGCCAGCAGCTCCCTCTACGAGCAGTACTTC	CASSSLYEQYF
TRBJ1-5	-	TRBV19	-	TGTGCCAGTAGTGATGACAGAGATCAGCCCCAGCATTTT	CASSDDRDQPQHF
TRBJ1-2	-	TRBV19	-	TGTGCCAGTAGTATAGATCTCGAAGAGTTCGCCTATGGCTACACCTTC	CASSIDLEEFAYGYTF
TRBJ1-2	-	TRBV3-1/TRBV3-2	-	TGTGCCAGCAGCCCAGGGGACCCAGCTAACTATGGCTACACCTTC	CASSPGDPANYGYTF
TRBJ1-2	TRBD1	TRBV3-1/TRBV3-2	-	TGTGCCAGCAGCCAAGCCCGGACAGGTGACCTCTATGGCTACACCTTC	CASSQARTGDLYGYTF
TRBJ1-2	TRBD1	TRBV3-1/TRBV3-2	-	TGTGCCAGCAGCCAAATAGGGACAGACTATGGCTACACCTTC	CASSQIGTDYGYTF
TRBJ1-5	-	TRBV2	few	TGTGCCAGCAAACCGACAGTTACTTATCAGCCCCAGCATTTT	CASKPTVTYQPQHF
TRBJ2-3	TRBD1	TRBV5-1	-	TGCGCCAGCTCGATAGGGGGACAGGGTGCAGATACGCAGTATTTT	CASSIGGQGADTQYF
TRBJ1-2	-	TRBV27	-	TGTGCCAGCAGTGCAAGGGGAAACGGCTACACCTTC	CASSARGNGYTF
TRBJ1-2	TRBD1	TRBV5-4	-	TGTGCCAACAGCCTCGGACAGGGGCGCTATGGCTACACCTTC	CANSLGQGRYGYTF
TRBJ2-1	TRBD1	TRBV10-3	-	TGTGCCATCAGGAGGACAGGGGGTGACAATGAGCAGTTCTTC	CAIRRTGGDNEQFF
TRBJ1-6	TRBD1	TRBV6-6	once	TGTGCCAGCAGACCGACAGGGGTCTGGAATTCACCCCTCCACTTT	CASRPTGVWNSPLHF
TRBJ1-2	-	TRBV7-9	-	TGTGCCAGCAACCCCGTCGGTGGCTACACCTTC	CASNPVGGYTF
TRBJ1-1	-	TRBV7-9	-	TGTGCCAGCAGCTTAGGTAGATTGAACACTGAAGCTTTCTTT	CASSLGRLNTEAFF
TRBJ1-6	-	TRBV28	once	TGTGCCAGCACCAATGGGCGTCGATCACCCCTCCACTTT	CASTNGRRSPLHF
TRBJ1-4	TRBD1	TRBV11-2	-	TGTGCCAGCAGCTTAGTATCAGGGGGTAATGAAAAACTGTTTTTT	CASSLVSGGNEKLFF
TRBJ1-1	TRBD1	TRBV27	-	TGTGCCAGCAGTCCAGGGACAGGCGTGACTGAAGCTTTCTTT	CASSPGTGVTEAFF
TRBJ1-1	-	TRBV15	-	TGTGCCACCAGCAGAGGCCGGGTCAGCACTGAAGCTTTCTTT	CATSRGRVSTEAFF
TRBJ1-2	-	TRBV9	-	TGTGCCAGCAGCGTAGGCGGAGGCTATGGCTACACCTTC	CASSVGGGYGYTF
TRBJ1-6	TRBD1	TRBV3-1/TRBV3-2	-	TGTGCCAGCAGCATAGAAGGGACAGGGCATTCACCCCTCCACTTT	CASSIEGTGHSPLHF
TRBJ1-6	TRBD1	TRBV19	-	TGTGCCAGTAGTTCCCGACAGGGAAGCTCCTATAATTCACCCCTCCACTTT	CASSSRQGSSYNSPLHF
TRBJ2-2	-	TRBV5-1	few	TGCGCCAGCAGCGAGGCCCCCGGCCGGGAGCTGTTTTTT	CASSEAPGRELFF
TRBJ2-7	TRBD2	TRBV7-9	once	TGTGCCAGCAGCTTCCAGCGGGGGGCCTACGAGCAGTACTTC	CASSFQRGAYEQYF
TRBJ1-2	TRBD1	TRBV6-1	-	TGTGCCAGCAGTGATAGGGACAGGGGCGGCTACACCTTC	CASSDRDRGGYTF
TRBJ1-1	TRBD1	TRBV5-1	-	TGCGCCAGCAGCTACGGGACAGGGGGCTTGGAGGGTGAAGCTTTCTTT	CASSYGTGGLEGEAFF
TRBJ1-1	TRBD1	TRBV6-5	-	TGTGCCAGCAGAAAAAACAGGGGGACTGAAGCTTTCTTT	CASRKNRGTEAFF
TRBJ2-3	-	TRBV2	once	TGTGCCAGCACGCGGGGGCGGGGCGCAGATACGCAGTATTTT	CASTRGRGADTQYF
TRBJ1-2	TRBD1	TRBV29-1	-	TGCAGCGTTGACCGAAGACAGGGGGTCTATGGCTACACCTTC	CSVDRRQGVYGYTF
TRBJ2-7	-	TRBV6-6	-	TGTGCCAGCAGTTACGACTGGGCCTACGAGCAGTACTTC	CASSYDWAYEQYF
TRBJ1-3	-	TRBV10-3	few	TGTGCCATCAGAACTTCGTATGGCTCTGGAAACACCATATATTTT	CAIRTSYGSGNTIYF
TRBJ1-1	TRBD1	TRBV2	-	TGTGCCAGCATCGGAGTTCTGACAGGGGACACTGAAGCTTTCTTT	CASIGVLTGDTEAFF
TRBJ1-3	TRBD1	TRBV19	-	TGTGCCAGTAGTACGACAGGGTTCACTGGAAACACCATATATTTT	CASSTTGFTGNTIYF
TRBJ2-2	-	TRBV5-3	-	TGTGCCAGAAGCTGGGAGGACCGGGACAGAAACACCGGGGAGCTGTTTTTT	CARSWEDRDRNTGELFF
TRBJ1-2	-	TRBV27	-	TGTGCCAGCAGTCGGACGGGAAGGGTGTGGGGCTACACCTTC	CASSRTGRVWGYTF
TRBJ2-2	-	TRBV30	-	TGTGCCTGGAGTAAGAGTAGCAACACCGGGGAGCTGTTTTTT	CAWSKSSNTGELFF
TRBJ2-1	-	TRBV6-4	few	TGTGCCAGCAGTACCTTACTAGACAATGAGCAGTTCTTC	CASSTLLDNEQFF
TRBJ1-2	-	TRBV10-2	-	TGCGCCAGCCTCCCAGGAAGGGGGTATGGCTACACCTTC	CASLPGRGYGYTF
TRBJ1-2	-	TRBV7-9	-	TGTGCCAGCAGCTTAATTCTTGGACAGCCCAAGACAAACTATGGCTACACCTTC	CASSLILGQPKTNYGYTF
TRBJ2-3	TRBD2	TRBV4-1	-	TGCGCCAGCAGCCAAGATTTTACGCGGGGGGGCGGTCCAGATACGCAGTATTTT	CASSQDFTRGGGPDTQYF
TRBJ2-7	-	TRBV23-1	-	TGCGCCAGCAGTCAATCCCGCGAGGGTGAGACCCATGGCTACGAGCAGTACTTC	CASSQSREGETHGYEQYF
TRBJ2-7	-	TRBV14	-	TGTGCCAGCAGCCGGTCGCCCGGGACTGCTTTCTTC	CASSRSPGTAFF
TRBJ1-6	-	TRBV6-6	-	TGTGCCAGCAGGCCACAGGGAACTGCCGAGTCACCCCTCCACTTT	CASRPQGTAESPLHF
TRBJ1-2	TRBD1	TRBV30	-	TGTGCCTGGAGTGGCCCGACAGGGATCTATGGCTACACCTTC	CAWSGPTGIYGYTF
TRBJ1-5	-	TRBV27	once	TGTGCCAGCAGTTTTATAAGTCAGGGTCAGCCCCAGCATTTT	CASSFISQGQPQHF
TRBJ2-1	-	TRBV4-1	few	TGCGCCAGCAGCCAACGCCGGGAGCAGTTCTTC	CASSQRREQFF
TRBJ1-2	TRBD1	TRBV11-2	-	TGTGCCAGCAGCTTAGCGGCAGGGGGTGGCTATGGCTACACCTTC	CASSLAAGGGYGYTF
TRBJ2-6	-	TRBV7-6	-	TGTGCCAGCAGCTTGTACGGGGGACCAGAATCTGGGGCCAACGTCCTGACTTTC	CASSLYGGPESGANVLTF
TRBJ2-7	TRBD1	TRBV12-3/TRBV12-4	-	TGTGCCAGCAGTTTGGTGGGACAGGGTGAGCAGTACTTC	CASSLVGQGEQYF
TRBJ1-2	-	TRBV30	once	TGTGCCTGGAGCCTGGACAGCCGATATGGCTACACCTTC	CAWSLDSRYGYTF